A selection of T cell receptor beta chains follows, all from one sample in a study of lymphopenia after photon versus proton radiotherapy. Only in-frame clones appear in the TCRdb table, and some are missing; sequencing was by immunoSEQ multiplex PCR. The table has about 8,300 clones, around 90% seen once. The specimen was peripheral blood, collected from a patient treated with photon-based radiotherapy. Receptor source: a man older than 75 with cholangiocarcinoma. CDR3s include the opening cysteine and the closing phenylalanine or tryptophan.

CDR3 protein	V gene	J gene
CASSARLAGVTDTQYF	TRBV7-6	TRBJ2-3
CASSEGAKQYF	TRBV25-1	TRBJ2-7
CASSLRTGGSEQYF	TRBV7-6	TRBJ2-7
CASSPSRGQGYGYTF	TRBV19	TRBJ1-2
CASSQTGSGANVLTF	TRBV18	TRBJ2-6
CASSIRERGSPLHF	TRBV19	TRBJ1-6
CASSPPRGDTDTQYF	TRBV5-1	TRBJ2-3
CASSYQRYSGANVLTF	TRBV6-5	TRBJ2-6
CASSYKGASYEQYF	TRBV6-5	TRBJ2-7
CASSQGLGAFF	TRBV4-1	TRBJ1-1
CASSIGPSNQPQHF	TRBV7-8	TRBJ1-5
CASSPPILAKNIQYF	TRBV7-9	TRBJ2-4
CASSVRRSEGTQYF	TRBV9	TRBJ2-5
CASTTDSYNGYTF	TRBV19	TRBJ1-2
CASSFGGQETQYF	TRBV5-1	TRBJ2-5
CASNPQRGSSAGANVLTF	TRBV19	TRBJ2-6
CASSHAIIAGNQPQHF	TRBV4-1	TRBJ1-5
CASSVEPAQGNTIYF	TRBV9	TRBJ1-3
CASSQEETGAGYNEQFF	TRBV4-1	TRBJ2-1
CASSYSGTSSYEQYF	TRBV6-6	TRBJ2-7
CASSLGPGQNEKLFF	TRBV5-1	TRBJ1-4
CASSLAGGTDTQYF	TRBV7-3	TRBJ2-3
CASSPGNRGTNEKLFF	TRBV5-1	TRBJ1-4
CASSLPGGSLETQYF	TRBV5-6	TRBJ2-5
CASSPAGAGELFF	TRBV6-5	TRBJ2-2
CASSSGWVGYTF	TRBV19	TRBJ1-2
CASRTTSEGYGYTF	TRBV28	TRBJ1-2